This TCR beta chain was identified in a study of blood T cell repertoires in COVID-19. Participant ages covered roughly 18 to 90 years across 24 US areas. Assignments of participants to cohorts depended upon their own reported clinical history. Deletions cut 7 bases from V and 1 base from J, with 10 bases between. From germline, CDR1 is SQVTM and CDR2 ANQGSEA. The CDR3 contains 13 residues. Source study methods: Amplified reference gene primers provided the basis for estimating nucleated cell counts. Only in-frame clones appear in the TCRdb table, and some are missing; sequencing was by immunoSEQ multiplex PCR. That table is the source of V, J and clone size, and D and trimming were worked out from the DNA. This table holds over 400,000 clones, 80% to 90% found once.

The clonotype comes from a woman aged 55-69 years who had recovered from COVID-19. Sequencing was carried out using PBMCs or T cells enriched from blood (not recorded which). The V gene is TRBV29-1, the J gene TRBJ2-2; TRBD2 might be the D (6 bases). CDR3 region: CSGRRENTGELFF. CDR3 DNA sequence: TGCAGCGGTAGGAGGGAGAACACCGGGGAGCTGTTTTTT.